The sequence of this T cell receptor beta chain was determined in a study of follicular helper T cells after annual influenza vaccination (dated by TCRdb to 2016 to 2017). About the investigation overall: After each seasonal influenza vaccination, blood was collected on days 0, 7 and 28. To study recall of cTfh clones, some subjects were followed across successive annual vaccinations spanning the 2013-2014, 2014-2015 and 2015-2016 seasons. One week after vaccination, a second recruited cohort of 12 subjects (Table S1) displayed a similar ICOS+CD38+ cTfh response. Multi-year samples were obtained from 6 or 7 subjects, with two vaccination seasons covered for four subjects and three seasons covered for two subjects. Samples from 2013-2014 were cryopreserved, whereas samples from about 2015 were processed immediately after collection.

On this clone itself: Its target antigen remains unknown. Within one base of it there is no much larger clone, and no base qualities were kept.

Study-level results and caveats: Rare clonotypes could not be sampled because productive TCRB sequences were recovered from only 10-20% of the analyzed cells. Day 7 ICOS+CD38+ clones were most often found later in ICOS-CD38- cTfh, suggesting that subset may serve as a memory reservoir. A recurrent oligoclonal ICOS+CD38+ cTfh response containing tetramer and AIM influenza-specific clonotypes was recalled by successive annual vaccinations. ICOS+CD38+ cTfh clonality correlated with the frequency of that population, and its change correlated with the change in circulating plasmablast frequency.

Relative to germline, V is missing 5 bases and J is missing 2 bases, with 8 bases of the junction outside any gene match. The CDR3 goes from the cysteine to the phenylalanine over 15 residues. Of all the DNA, just the CDR3 is kept, 45 bases in frame from base 1. CDR1 and CDR2 were assigned from the germline V gene as SGHAT and FQNNGV. The sample's time point, from its label and the paper: 2014-2015 season, 7 days after vaccination. Adults were given seasonal inactivated influenza vaccine (Fluvarix), and sorted blood CD4 subsets were followed by TCRB sequencing before and after vaccination. Subjects were considered eligible if community-dwelling and if influenza vaccine had not been received in the prior 6 months. Influenza vaccine contraindications, substance abuse, HIV/AIDS, active malignancy, immunomodulatory medication and active illness such as respiratory infection were included among the exclusion criteria. At each time point, about 40 to 110 mL of blood was collected. Circulating Tfh were defined as non-naive CD4+CXCR5+PD-1+ cells and sorted into ICOS+CD38+ and ICOS-CD38- fractions. PBMC were isolated using Ficoll-Paque PLUS or SepMate separation. Cell subsets were sorted from PBMC on a BD FACS Aria before DNA extraction.

To prepare the library, the immunoSEQ multiplex PCR assay was applied. Adaptive Biotechnologies carried out TCRB amplification, library preparation, sequencing and preliminary bioinformatics at Survey level resolution. For TCRB sequencing, genomic DNA from the sorted cTfh populations was amplified by multiplex PCR. The authors processed their data as follows. In R, clonality was calculated as 1 minus the normalized Shannon entropy, and the Gini index was computed using the R package ineq. To get the overlap score, the summed counts of shared sequences were divided by the total counts of all sequences in both of the compared samples. Fisher's exact test, with an assumed theoretical repertoire of 10^7 TCRB sequences, was used to assess the significance of shared clonotypes. TCRdb mirrors the immuneACCESS table, restricted to in-frame sequences. Some clones are absent from its copies; in checked studies, under half trace to an unresolved V gene, and the reason for the others is unknown. For V, J and clone size, that table is used; D and trimming come from the DNA. This sample has over a thousand clones in its table, and 68% of those were observed once. The ten largest account for just over 5% of the sample.

The sample was CXCR5+ CD38+ circulating T follicular helper cells from blood, taken 7 days after influenza vaccination. The cell subset or site tag for this specimen amounts to: circulating Tfh, non-naive CD4+CXCR5+PD-1+ (ICOS+CD38+ or ICOS-CD38-). Rearrangement joined TRBV11-2 to TRBJ1-2, and 7 bases in between align with TRBD1. The clonotype comes from an adult who received the influenza vaccine. The CDR3 sequence is CASSGGRGPNYGYTF. The bases are TGTGCCAGCAGCGGGGGTAGGGGGCCGAACTATGGCTACACCTTC.